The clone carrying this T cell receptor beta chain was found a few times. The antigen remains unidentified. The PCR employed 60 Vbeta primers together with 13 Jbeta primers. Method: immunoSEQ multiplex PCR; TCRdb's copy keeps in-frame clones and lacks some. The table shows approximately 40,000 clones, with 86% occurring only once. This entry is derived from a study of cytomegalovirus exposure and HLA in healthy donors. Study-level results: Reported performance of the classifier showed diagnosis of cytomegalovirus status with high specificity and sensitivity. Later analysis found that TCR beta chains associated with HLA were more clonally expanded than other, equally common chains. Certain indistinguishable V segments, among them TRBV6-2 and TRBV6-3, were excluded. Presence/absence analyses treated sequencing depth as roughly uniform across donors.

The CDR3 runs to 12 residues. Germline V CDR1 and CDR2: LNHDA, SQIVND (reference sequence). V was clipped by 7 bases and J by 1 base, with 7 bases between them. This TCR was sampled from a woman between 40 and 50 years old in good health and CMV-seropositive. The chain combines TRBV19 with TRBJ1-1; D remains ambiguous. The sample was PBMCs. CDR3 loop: CASTPGNTEAFF. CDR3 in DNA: TGTGCCAGTACCCCCGGGAACACTGAAGCTTTCTTT.